Sequencing of this TCR beta chain was carried out in a study of T cells in Graves' hyperthyroidism and ophthalmopathy. The investigators amplified TCR beta CDR3 regions from RNA transcripts. The HTBI primer set drove a first-round RT-PCR of the TCR CDR3. Using its own MiXCR run on the multiplex PCR reads, TCRdb lists one record per CDR3 protein. The repertoire holds roughly 650,000 distinct CDR3 sequences, with about 16% as singletons. Diagnoses used clinical symptoms, serum thyroxine and TRAb, thyroid ultrasound and orbital computed tomography. The germline CDR1 and CDR2 sequences are GTSNPN and SVGIG (reference sequence). Trimming cost V 2 bases and J 6 bases, with 16 bases left between them. There are 15 residues in the CDR3. At least ten counts were recorded for this clonotype.

The rearrangement links TRBV30 to TRBJ2-2; D may be TRBD1 (6 bases). This TCR was sampled from a woman in her thirties or forties with Graves' ophthalmopathy. The sample was blood. The CDR3 nucleotides are TGTGCCTGGAGTCTTGGAGACAGGAATGCCGGGGAGCTGTTTTTT. Amino acids: CAWSLGDRNAGELFF.